The T cell receptor beta chain described here comes from a study of spatial heterogeneity in lung cancer. This clonotype was seen ten or more times. TCRdb analysed the 5' RACE reads with MiXCR anew, one entry per CDR3 protein. Of some 37,000 distinct CDR3 sequences in the sample, approximately 5.2% were seen once. The CDR3 runs to 15 residues. The V end was cut by 2 bases, the J end by 2 bases, with 12 bases between. CDR1 and CDR2 from the germline V gene are SGHRS and YFSETQ. Time point reported: sample taken at primary tumor resection. No cells were sorted before sequencing. The whole RNA sequenced was extracted from tumor, nontumor lung or frozen PBMC.

The receptor's source is a female donor with early-stage non-small cell lung cancer. The sample in question was PBMCs, obtained at surgery. The chain combines TRBV5-1 with TRBJ2-3; D perhaps matches TRBD1 (6 bases). CDR3: CASSLQGPNTDTQYF. In DNA form, the CDR3 reads TGCGCCAGCAGCTTACAGGGACCTAACACAGATACGCAGTATTTT.